This T cell receptor beta chain was documented in a study of cytomegalovirus exposure and HLA in healthy donors. Study as a whole: Roughly 180 million T cells yielded more than 90 million unique TCR beta sequences, as an earlier analysis found. Regarding the study as a whole: The study labeled 170 or so TCR beta chains cytomegalovirus-associated.

V gave up 1 base and J gave up 5 bases, with 7 bases separating them. Germline V gene sequence: CDR1 SGHRS, CDR2 YFSETQ. CDR3 length: 12 amino acids. A note on this clone: Its antigen is currently unknown.

Amplification used 60 Vbeta primers and 13 Jbeta primers. Clones were sequenced by immunoSEQ multiplex PCR, and TCRdb holds only the in-frame ones, with some missing. There are 65,000 to 100,000 clones in the sample; roughly 80% occur only once, and 2% to 2.5% lies in the top ten. This receptor was obtained from a man in his forties in good health and CMV-seronegative. Sequencing was performed on PBMCs. The chain recombines TRBV5-1 with TRBJ2-7; weak D call: TRBD1 (5 bases). The CDR3 DNA is TGCGCCAGCAGCTTGTCCAGGGACGAGCAGTACTTC. Its translation: CASSLSRDEQYF. The whole variable domain, remainder taken from reference TRBV5-1 and TRBJ2-7, is KAGVTQTPRYLIKTRGQQVTLSCSPISGHRSVSWYQQTPGQGLQFLFEYFSETQRNKGNFPGRFSGRQFSNSRSEMNVSTLELGDSALYLCASSLSRDEQYFGPGTRLTVT.